The 11 T cell receptor beta chains below all came from one sample that was sequenced in a study of CD8 T cells in Susac syndrome. The authors reverse transcribed roughly 0.5 to 1 ug RNA with random hexamers. TCRdb re-called the immunoSEQ multiplex PCR reads through MiXCR, storing one row per CDR3 protein. The sample includes about 160,000 distinct CDR3 sequences, 80% to 95% of them seen just once. Sequenced input: CD4+ T cells from PBMCs. These receptors came from a human donor in good health.

The gene calls are TRBV15 and TRBJ2-3, with D possibly TRBD2 on 6 matching bases. This CDR3 is built from 17 residues. V lost 3 bases to trimming and J lost 0 bases, with 16 bases between them. CDR1 and CDR2 from the germline V gene are LNHNV and YYDKDF (reference sequence). CDR3 protein: CATSRRRLATSTDTQYF. The CDR3 DNA reads TGTGCCACCAGCAGGCGCCGGCTAGCGACTAGCACAGATACGCAGTATTTT.

This clonotype was recorded once. V gene TRBV7-6 combines with J gene TRBJ2-3, with D tentatively TRBD1 (5 bases). Germline values: CDR1 SGHVS, CDR2 FNYEAQ. V was cut by 5 bases and J by 2 bases, with 14 bases left in between. The CDR3 length is 15 residues. The chain's CDR3 is CASSRKGLVTDTQYF. The DNA for the CDR3 is TGTGCCAGCAGCCGAAAGGGGCTGGTCACAGATACGCAGTATTTT.

The V gene is TRBV5-1, the J gene TRBJ1-5; D is possibly TRBD1 (6 bases). V shed 4 bases and J shed 1 base, with 12 bases lying between them. The CDR3 loop spans 15 amino acids. Germline-derived CDR1 and CDR2 are SGHRS and YFSETQ. For the CDR3, the DNA is TGCGCCAGCAGCCTAACAACAGGGAGCAATCAGCCCCAGCATTTT. This translates into CASSLTTGSNQPQHF.

This chain links TRBV5-1 with TRBJ2-7; TRBD1 aligns across 10 bases. Trimming took 1 base from V and 5 from J; bases not matched to a gene: 12. In germline, CDR1 is SGHRS, CDR2 YFSETQ. This CDR3 has 17 amino acids. CDR3 in amino acids: CASSLRPLGTGVDEQYF. CDR3 coding DNA: TGCGCCAGCAGCTTGAGACCACTCGGGACAGGGGTCGACGAGCAGTACTTC.

V is TRBV9 and J is TRBJ2-3; the D is unclear. The CDR3 is 11 amino acids. Per the germline V gene, CDR1 is SGDLS and CDR2 is YYNGEE. V was cut by 5 bases and J by 3 bases, with 4 bases left in between. In nucleotides, the CDR3 is TGTGCCAGCAGGGAGACAGATACGCAGTATTTT. Amino acids: CASRETDTQYF. Using reference TRBV9 and TRBJ2-3 for the parts outside the CDR3, the full variable domain is DSGVTQTPKHLITATGQRVTLRCSPRSGDLSVYWYQQSLDQGLQFLIQYYNGEERAKGNILERFSAQQFPDLHSELNLSSLELGDSALYFCASRETDTQYFGPGTRLTVL.

The genes are TRBV20-1 and TRBJ2-5; 13 nucleotides line up with TRBD2. The CDR3 loop spans 15 amino acids. Germline CDR1 is DFQATT and CDR2 is SNEGSKA (reference sequence). J lost 5 bases, V lost 6 bases, and 9 bases had no gene match. CDR3 nucleotide sequence: TGCAGTGCGAGACTAGCGGGGGGCCCCGGGGAGACCCAGTACTTC. As protein: CSARLAGGPGETQYF.

The J gene is TRBJ2-5, the V gene TRBV25-1; perhaps TRBD1 as D (6 bases). Germline values: CDR1 MGHDK, CDR2 SYGVNS. V dropped 8 bases and J dropped 4 bases, with 11 bases sitting between them. This CDR3 has 12 residues. CDR3 nucleotides: TGTGCCAGCGGGGACAACAGAGAGACCCAGTACTTC. Its translation is CASGDNRETQYF.

The V and J genes are TRBV28 and TRBJ1-2, with TRBD1 as a possible D gene (5 bases). V was shortened by 5 bases and J by 8 bases, with 18 bases between the two germline ends. CDR1 and CDR2 (germline): MDHEN, SYDVKM. This CDR3 is 14 amino acids long. Written as DNA, the CDR3 is TGTGCCAGCAGTGTAAATTTCAGGGTCGGGGGCTACACCTTC. It codes for CASSVNFRVGGYTF.

The rearrangement links TRBV5-8 to TRBJ2-7; D might be TRBD1 (7 bases). The CDR3 is 13 residues long. CDR1 is SGHTS, CDR2 YDEGEE, per germline. The V gene lost 4 bases and the J gene lost 5 bases, with 13 bases spanning the gap. The CDR3, as DNA: TGTGCCAGCAGCCCCAGGGGGGTCCACGAGCAGTACTTC. Residues: CASSPRGVHEQYF.

V is TRBV5-1 and J is TRBJ1-5; TRBD1 matches 7 bases. Germline-derived CDR1 and CDR2 are SGHRS and YFSETQ. The CDR3 is 18 amino acids. V shed 4 bases and J 3 bases; nucleotides not matched to a gene: 16. Here the CDR3 DNA reads TGCGCCAGCAGCCCGCAGCCGACAGGGATGGGGATCAATCAGCCCCAGCATTTT. Its translation is CASSPQPTGMGINQPQHF.

V is TRBV4-2 and J is TRBJ1-4; maybe TRBD1 (6 bases). The V and J ends lost 4 bases and 2 bases respectively, with 14 bases between them. CDR1 is LGHNA and CDR2 is YNFKEQ in the germline V gene. The CDR3 consists of 16 residues. Here the CDR3 reads CASSPGAGATNEKLFF. The DNA for the CDR3 is TGTGCCAGCAGCCCCGGCGCAGGGGCCACTAATGAAAAACTGTTTTTT.